The rows below give T cell receptor beta chains drawn from one sample of a study of T cells after yellow fever vaccination. TCRdb itself ran the 5' RACE reads through MiXCR, one entry per CDR3 protein. The sample shows roughly 500,000 distinct CDR3 sequences, roughly 21% of them seen only once. This specimen was PBMCs, taken 15 days after the yellow fever booster vaccination. The receptors come from a man younger than 45 who received the YFV17D yellow fever vaccine. CDR3s include the opening cysteine and the closing phenylalanine or tryptophan. A D gene is named only where the DNA matches it firmly. Size tells how often a clone was seen (once, few, many) or the class of an expanded clone, and some rows leave it out.

d_call: NA
clone_size: NA
j_call: TRBJ2-1
v_call: TRBV5-1
cdr3_nt: TGCGCCAGCAGCACCCCCGGGGATGAGCAGTTCTTC
cdr3_aa: CASSTPGDEQFF

d_call: NA
clone_size: many
j_call: TRBJ2-1
v_call: TRBV7-2
cdr3_nt: TGTGCCAGCAGCTTACCCCGGAGATACAATGAGCAGTTCTTC
cdr3_aa: CASSLPRRYNEQFF

d_call: NA
clone_size: few
j_call: TRBJ2-7
v_call: TRBV6-2/TRBV6-3
cdr3_nt: TGTGCCAGCAGTTCCTGGACCTACGAGCAGTACTTC
cdr3_aa: CASSSWTYEQYF

d_call: TRBD1
clone_size: few
j_call: TRBJ1-1
v_call: TRBV6-5
cdr3_nt: TGTGCCAGCAGTCACTTCCCCGGGACAGGGGGCACTGAAGCTTTCTTT
cdr3_aa: CASSHFPGTGGTEAFF

d_call: TRBD2
clone_size: NA
j_call: TRBJ2-1
v_call: TRBV7-3
cdr3_nt: TGTGCCAGCAGCTTATCTAGCGGGGCAGGGAACAAGCAGTTCTTC
cdr3_aa: CASSLSSGAGNKQFF

d_call: TRBD2
clone_size: few
j_call: TRBJ2-7
v_call: TRBV5-1
cdr3_nt: TGCGCCAGCAGCTTGGCGCTAGCGGGGACACCCGACGAGCAGTACTTC
cdr3_aa: CASSLALAGTPDEQYF

d_call: NA
clone_size: NA
j_call: TRBJ2-1
v_call: TRBV11-2
cdr3_nt: TGTGCCAGCAGCTTAGTATGGGACTCCGACTACAATGAGCAGTTCTTC
cdr3_aa: CASSLVWDSDYNEQFF

d_call: TRBD2
clone_size: NA
j_call: TRBJ2-1
v_call: TRBV29-1
cdr3_nt: TGCAGCGTTCTACATCTTGCCGGGACTAGCGCTAACAATGAGCAGTTCTTC
cdr3_aa: CSVLHLAGTSANNEQFF

d_call: TRBD2
clone_size: NA
j_call: TRBJ2-3
v_call: TRBV6-5
cdr3_nt: TGTGCCAGCAGTTACGATAGCGGGAGGGGCACAGATACGCAGTATTTT
cdr3_aa: CASSYDSGRGTDTQYF

d_call: NA
clone_size: NA
j_call: TRBJ2-1
v_call: TRBV3-1
cdr3_nt: TGTGCCAGCGCCGGGTTTGGGGACAATGAGCAGTTCTTC
cdr3_aa: CASAGFGDNEQFF

d_call: NA
clone_size: few
j_call: TRBJ1-1
v_call: TRBV2
cdr3_nt: TGTGCCAGCAGGATAGAAGGGGCTAACACTGAAGCTTTCTTT
cdr3_aa: CASRIEGANTEAFF

d_call: NA
clone_size: few
j_call: TRBJ2-4
v_call: TRBV9
cdr3_nt: TGTGCCAGCAGCGTAGAGCTTATCTCGGCCATTCAGTACTTC
cdr3_aa: CASSVELISAIQYF

d_call: NA
clone_size: NA
j_call: TRBJ2-1
v_call: TRBV6-2/TRBV6-3
cdr3_nt: TGTGCCAGCAGTTACGACAGCTCCTACAATGAGCAGTTCTTC
cdr3_aa: CASSYDSSYNEQFF

d_call: TRBD2
clone_size: few
j_call: TRBJ2-1
v_call: TRBV10-3
cdr3_nt: TGTGCCATCAGTGACCGGACTAGCGGGAGGGACTCCAACTTC
cdr3_aa: CAISDRTSGRDSNF

d_call: NA
clone_size: NA
j_call: TRBJ2-2
v_call: TRBV7-6
cdr3_nt: TGTGCCAGCAGCTACACCGGGACGCAGCGGTCCTGGGATGGCGGGGAGCTGTTTTTT
cdr3_aa: CASSYTGTQRSWDGGELFF

d_call: NA
clone_size: few
j_call: TRBJ1-2
v_call: TRBV7-9
cdr3_nt: TGTGCCAGCAGCCCCCGGGAGTTTTCGAACTATGGCTACACCTTC
cdr3_aa: CASSPREFSNYGYTF

d_call: NA
clone_size: NA
j_call: TRBJ2-7
v_call: TRBV12-3/TRBV12-4
cdr3_nt: TGTGCCAGCAGCCGGGACCCAGGGCAGAGGGAGCAGTACTTC
cdr3_aa: CASSRDPGQREQYF

d_call: NA
clone_size: NA
j_call: TRBJ1-2
v_call: TRBV7-2
cdr3_nt: TGTGCCAGCAGCCCAGGACTGATTAACTATGGCTACACCTTC
cdr3_aa: CASSPGLINYGYTF

d_call: NA
clone_size: many
j_call: TRBJ2-7
v_call: TRBV28
cdr3_nt: TGTGCCAGCGTAGACCCGGGACTCAACGGCGAGCAGTACTTC
cdr3_aa: CASVDPGLNGEQYF

d_call: NA
clone_size: few
j_call: TRBJ2-1
v_call: TRBV5-1
cdr3_nt: TGCGCCAGCAGCTTGGCCGGGGGACAACGTGAGCAGTTCTTC
cdr3_aa: CASSLAGGQREQFF

d_call: TRBD2
clone_size: few
j_call: TRBJ2-5
v_call: TRBV27
cdr3_nt: TGTGCCAGCAGTCCCCGACTAGCGGGAGTCCAAGAGACCCAGTACTTC
cdr3_aa: CASSPRLAGVQETQYF

d_call: TRBD2
clone_size: few
j_call: TRBJ2-3
v_call: TRBV5-1
cdr3_nt: TGCGCCAGCCACGGACTAGCGGACACAGATACGCAGTATTTT
cdr3_aa: CASHGLADTDTQYF

d_call: TRBD2
clone_size: few
j_call: TRBJ2-3
v_call: TRBV11-2
cdr3_nt: TGTGCCAGCAGCTTAGGTCCTAGCGGGATTGCAGATACGCAGTATTTT
cdr3_aa: CASSLGPSGIADTQYF

d_call: NA
clone_size: NA
j_call: TRBJ1-2
v_call: TRBV6-2/TRBV6-3
cdr3_nt: TGTGCCAGCAGACCCGGTGGGGACTATGGCTACACCTTC
cdr3_aa: CASRPGGDYGYTF

d_call: NA
clone_size: NA
j_call: TRBJ1-4
v_call: TRBV4-2
cdr3_nt: TGTGCCAGCAGCCAAGATATCGGCAGGGCTAATGAAAAACTGTTTTTT
cdr3_aa: CASSQDIGRANEKLFF

d_call: NA
clone_size: NA
j_call: TRBJ2-7
v_call: TRBV6-2/TRBV6-3
cdr3_nt: TGTGCCACTGACCGGGACGGCTACGAGCAGTACTTC
cdr3_aa: CATDRDGYEQYF

d_call: NA
clone_size: few
j_call: TRBJ2-1
v_call: TRBV20-1
cdr3_nt: TGCAGCCTTGGGGCCTGGATTAATGAGCAGTTCTTC
cdr3_aa: CSLGAWINEQFF

d_call: NA
clone_size: NA
j_call: TRBJ2-1
v_call: TRBV7-2
cdr3_nt: TGTGCCAGCAGGCAGGGGGGGTCCAACAATGAGCAGTTCTTC
cdr3_aa: CASRQGGSNNEQFF

d_call: TRBD2
clone_size: NA
j_call: TRBJ2-2
v_call: TRBV5-1
cdr3_nt: TGCGCCAGCAGCTACCTAGCGGGAAGCGGGGAGCTGTTTTTT
cdr3_aa: CASSYLAGSGELFF

d_call: NA
clone_size: NA
j_call: TRBJ1-4
v_call: TRBV28
cdr3_nt: TGTGCCAGCAGCCCCTTAAGGACTCAAAATGAAAAACTGTTTTTT
cdr3_aa: CASSPLRTQNEKLFF

d_call: NA
clone_size: NA
j_call: TRBJ2-6
v_call: TRBV19
cdr3_nt: TGTGCCAGTAGTATCGCTGGGGCCAACGTCCTGACTTTC
cdr3_aa: CASSIAGANVLTF

d_call: TRBD1
clone_size: NA
j_call: TRBJ2-5
v_call: TRBV12-3/TRBV12-4
cdr3_nt: TGTGCCAGCAGTCCCGGGACAGGGTGGCAACAAGAGACCCAGTACTTC
cdr3_aa: CASSPGTGWQQETQYF

d_call: NA
clone_size: NA
j_call: TRBJ1-6
v_call: TRBV18
cdr3_nt: TGTGCCAGCTCACCGATTGAATATAATTCACCCCTCCACTTT
cdr3_aa: CASSPIEYNSPLHF

d_call: TRBD1
clone_size: few
j_call: TRBJ2-1
v_call: TRBV6-5
cdr3_nt: TGTGCCAGCAGTTTCGGGACAGGGGGCCGGGGGTCCTACAATGAGCAGTTCTTC
cdr3_aa: CASSFGTGGRGSYNEQFF